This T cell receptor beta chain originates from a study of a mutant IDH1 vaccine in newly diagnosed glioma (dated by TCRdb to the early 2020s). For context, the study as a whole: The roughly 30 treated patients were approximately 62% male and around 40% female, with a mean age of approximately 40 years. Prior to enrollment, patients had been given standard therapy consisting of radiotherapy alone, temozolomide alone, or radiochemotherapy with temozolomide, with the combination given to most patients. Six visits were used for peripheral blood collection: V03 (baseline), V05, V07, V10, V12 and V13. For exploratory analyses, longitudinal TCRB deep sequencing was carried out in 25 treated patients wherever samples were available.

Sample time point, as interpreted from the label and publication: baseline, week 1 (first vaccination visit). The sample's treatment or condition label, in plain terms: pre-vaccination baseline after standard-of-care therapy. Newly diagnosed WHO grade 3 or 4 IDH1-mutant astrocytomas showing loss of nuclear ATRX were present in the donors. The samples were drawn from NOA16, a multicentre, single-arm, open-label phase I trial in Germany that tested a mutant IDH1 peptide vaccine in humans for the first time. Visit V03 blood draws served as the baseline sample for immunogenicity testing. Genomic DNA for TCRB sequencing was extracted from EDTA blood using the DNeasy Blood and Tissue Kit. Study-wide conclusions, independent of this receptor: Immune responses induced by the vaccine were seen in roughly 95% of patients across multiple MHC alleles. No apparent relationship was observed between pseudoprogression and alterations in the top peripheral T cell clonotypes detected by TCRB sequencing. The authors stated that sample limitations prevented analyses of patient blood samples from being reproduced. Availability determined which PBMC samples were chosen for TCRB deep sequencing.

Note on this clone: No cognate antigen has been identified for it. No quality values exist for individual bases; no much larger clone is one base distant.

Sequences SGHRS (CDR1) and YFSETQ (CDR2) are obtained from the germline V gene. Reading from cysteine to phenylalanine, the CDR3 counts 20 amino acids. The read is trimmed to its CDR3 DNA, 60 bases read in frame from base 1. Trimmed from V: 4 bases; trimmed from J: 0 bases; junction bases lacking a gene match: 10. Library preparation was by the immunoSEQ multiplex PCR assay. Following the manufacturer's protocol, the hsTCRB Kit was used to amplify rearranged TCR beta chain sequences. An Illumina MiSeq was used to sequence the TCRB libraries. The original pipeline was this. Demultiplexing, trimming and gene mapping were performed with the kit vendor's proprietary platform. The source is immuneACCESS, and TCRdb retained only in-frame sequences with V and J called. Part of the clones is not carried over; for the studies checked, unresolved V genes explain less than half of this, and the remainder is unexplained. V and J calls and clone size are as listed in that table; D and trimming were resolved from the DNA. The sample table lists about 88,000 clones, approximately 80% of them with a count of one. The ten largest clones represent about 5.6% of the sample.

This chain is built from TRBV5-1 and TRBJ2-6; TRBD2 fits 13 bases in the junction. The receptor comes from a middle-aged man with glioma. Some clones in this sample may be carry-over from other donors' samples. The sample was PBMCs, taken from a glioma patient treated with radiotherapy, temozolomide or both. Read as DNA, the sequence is TGCGCCAGCAGCCGAATGACTAGCGGGGGGTCGGGCTCTGGGGCCAACGTCCTGACTTTC. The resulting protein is CASSRMTSGGSGSGANVLTF. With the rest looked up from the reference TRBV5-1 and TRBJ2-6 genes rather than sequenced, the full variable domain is KAGVTQTPRYLIKTRGQQVTLSCSPISGHRSVSWYQQTPGQGLQFLFEYFSETQRNKGNFPGRFSGRQFSNSRSEMNVSTLELGDSALYLCASSRMTSGGSGSGANVLTFGAGSRLTVL.